These 8 T cell receptor beta chains originate from one sample sequenced in a study of cytomegalovirus exposure and HLA in healthy donors. PCR amplification relied on 60 Vbeta primers (plus 13 Jbeta primers). Method: immunoSEQ multiplex PCR; TCRdb's copy keeps in-frame clones and lacks some. The sample contains about 300,000 clones, 86% of which appear only once. Sequencing was carried out using PBMCs. These receptors all come from a man in his forties or fifties in good health and CMV-seropositive.

V usage is TRBV28 and J usage is TRBJ2-5; TRBD2 matches at 14 bases. This CDR3 contains 16 residues. V lost 6 bases, J lost 4 bases, and 7 bases stayed unmatched. Germline V gene lookup returns CDR1 MDHEN and CDR2 SYDVKM. The CDR3 DNA sequence: TGTGCCAGCAGATTACCGGGACTAGCGGGAGCAGAGACCCAGTACTTC. Protein product: CASRLPGLAGAETQYF.

J is TRBJ2-3 and V is TRBV7-9; TRBD1 agrees at 8 bases. Germline V CDR1 and CDR2: SEHNR, FQNEAQ (reference sequence). V shed 6 bases and J 2 bases; nucleotides not matched to a gene: 10. This CDR3 has 16 amino acids. Here the CDR3 DNA reads TGTGCCAGCAGTCTTAGGACAGGGACCACCACAGATACGCAGTATTTT. It translates to CASSLRTGTTTDTQYF.

The chain uses TRBV7-3 and TRBJ2-5; the D gene is possibly TRBD1 (6 bases). V was shortened by 5 bases and J by 5 bases, with 15 bases between the two germline ends. Germline V gene sequence: CDR1 SGHTA, CDR2 FQGTGA. The CDR3 contains 14 residues. CDR3 DNA: TGTGCCAGCAGCCCAAACCAGGGGTCGGAGACCCAGTACTTC. Translating it yields CASSPNQGSETQYF.

CDR3 sequence (DNA): TGTGCCATCAGTGAGGGGTGGGAGGGCGCGGAGCCCCAGCATTTT. This translates into CAISEGWEGAEPQHF. The V gene is TRBV10-3, the J gene TRBJ1-5; no firm D call. The V gene's germline CDR1 is ENHRY and CDR2 SYGVKD. The V and J ends lost 2 bases and 8 bases respectively, with 16 bases between them. CDR3 length: 15 amino acids.

The chain is built from TRBV19 and TRBJ1-5; TRBD1 matches 7 bases. Germline trimming cut 5 bases from V and 1 base from J; bases unmatched to any gene: 8. The CDR3 has 16 residues. Germline V gene data show CDR1 as LNHDA and CDR2 as SQIVND (reference sequence). The CDR3 loop is CASSVMGQSSNQPQHF. The DNA of the CDR3 is TGTGCCAGTAGTGTCATGGGACAGTCAAGCAATCAGCCCCAGCATTTT.

The chain is built from TRBV4-2 and TRBJ1-1; maybe TRBD1 (5 bases). This CDR3 comprises 17 residues. Germline CDR1 reads LGHNA; CDR2 reads YNFKEQ. The V gene lost 3 bases and the J gene lost 3 bases, with 20 bases spanning the gap. The DNA for the CDR3 is TGTGCCAGCAGCCAGAGGAGAGTCGTGGGGCGGTACACTGAAGCTTTCTTT. Encoded protein: CASSQRRVVGRYTEAFF.

The chain carries TRBV6-1 and TRBJ2-7, with 7 bases matching TRBD2. CDR3 length: 18 residues. Germline CDR1 MNHNS, CDR2 SASEGT. Trimming at V came to 1 base and at J to 2 bases, leaving 14 bases not matched to a gene. The CDR3, as DNA: TGTGCCAGCAGTGAAGAGGTCCGGCTAGCGGTTTTCCCCTACGAGCAGTACTTC. Its translation: CASSEEVRLAVFPYEQYF.

This clone was recorded only once. A read error may produce the germline difference seen at one junction end. The gene calls are TRBV28 and TRBJ1-2; perhaps TRBD1 as D (5 bases). CDR3 length equals 12 residues. The V gene's germline CDR1 is MDHEN and CDR2 SYDVKM. In DNA form, the CDR3 reads TGTGCCAGCAGCAGGGTTCACTATAGCTACACCTTC. Protein sequence: CASSRVHYSYTF.